The subject of this entry is one TCR beta chain. This sample is drawn from a study of T cell changes during pregnancy in multiple sclerosis. The method was immunoSEQ multiplex PCR; TCRdb's version includes in-frame clones alone and lacks a portion of them. The sample lists around 36,000 clones; more than 85% were seen once. V was pared by 11 bases and J by 0 bases, with 7 bases between. Germline V gene data show CDR1 as SGHAT and CDR2 as FQNNGV. CDR3 length: 12 amino acids. This rearrangement joins TRBV11-2 to TRBJ2-2; TRBD2 might be the D (6 bases). The specimen comprised CD8+ T cells from peripheral blood mononuclear cells, sampled in the first trimester of pregnancy. This sequence was found in a female donor with multiple sclerosis, enrolled in a pregnancy study. The CDR3 nucleotides read TGTGCCTGGAGGGCGAACACCGGGGAGCTGTTTTTT. It specifies CAWRANTGELFF. Filled out from reference TRBV11-2 and TRBJ2-2, the complete variable domain reads EAGVAQSPRYKIIEKRQSVAFWCNPISGHATLYWYQQILGQGPKLLIQFQNNGVVDDSQLPKDRFSAERLKGVDSTLKIQPAKLEDSAVYLCAWRANTGELFFGEGSRLTVL.